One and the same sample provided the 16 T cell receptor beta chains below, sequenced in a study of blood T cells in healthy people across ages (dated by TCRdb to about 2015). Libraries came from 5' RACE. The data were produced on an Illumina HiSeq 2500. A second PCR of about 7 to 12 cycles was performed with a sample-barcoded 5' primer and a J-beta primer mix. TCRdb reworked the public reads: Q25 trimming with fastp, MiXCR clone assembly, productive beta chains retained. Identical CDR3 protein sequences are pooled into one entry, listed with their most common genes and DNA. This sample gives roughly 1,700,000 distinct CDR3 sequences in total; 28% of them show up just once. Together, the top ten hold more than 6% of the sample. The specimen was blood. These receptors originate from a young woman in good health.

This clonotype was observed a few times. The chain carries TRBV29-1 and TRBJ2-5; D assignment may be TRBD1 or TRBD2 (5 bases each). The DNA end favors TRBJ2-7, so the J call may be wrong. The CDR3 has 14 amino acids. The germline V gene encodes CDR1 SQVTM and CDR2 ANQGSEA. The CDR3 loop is CSVAAGRIVYEQYF. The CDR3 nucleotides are TGCAGCGTTGCGGCAGGGAGAATCGTCTACGAGCAGTACTTC.

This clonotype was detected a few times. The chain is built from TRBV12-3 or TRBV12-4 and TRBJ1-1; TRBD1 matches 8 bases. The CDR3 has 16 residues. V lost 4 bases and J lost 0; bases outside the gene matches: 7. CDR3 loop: CASSSQRTGMNTEAFF. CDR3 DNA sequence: TGTGCCAGCAGTTCCCAACGGACAGGGATGAACACTGAAGCTTTCTTT.

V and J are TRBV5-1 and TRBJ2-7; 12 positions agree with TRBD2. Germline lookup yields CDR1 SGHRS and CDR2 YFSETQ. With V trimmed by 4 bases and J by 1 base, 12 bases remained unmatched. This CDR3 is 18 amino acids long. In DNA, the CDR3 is TGCGCCAGCAGCGCCGAACTAGCGGGAGGCCTCGGGTCCTACGAGCAGTACTTC. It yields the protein CASSAELAGGLGSYEQYF.

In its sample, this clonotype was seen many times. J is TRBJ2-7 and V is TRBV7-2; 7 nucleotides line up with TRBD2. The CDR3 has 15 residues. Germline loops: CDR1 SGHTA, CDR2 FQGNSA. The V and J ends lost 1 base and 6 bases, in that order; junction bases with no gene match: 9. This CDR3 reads CASSLVARELGEQYF. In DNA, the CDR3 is TGTGCCAGCAGCTTAGTAGCGCGGGAGCTGGGCGAGCAGTACTTC.

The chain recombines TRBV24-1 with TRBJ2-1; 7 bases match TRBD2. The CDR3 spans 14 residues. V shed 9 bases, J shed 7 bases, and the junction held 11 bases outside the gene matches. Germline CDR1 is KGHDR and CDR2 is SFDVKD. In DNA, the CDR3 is TGTGCCACCGGCGCCGGCGGGAGATGGAATGAGCAGTTCTTC. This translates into CATGAGGRWNEQFF.

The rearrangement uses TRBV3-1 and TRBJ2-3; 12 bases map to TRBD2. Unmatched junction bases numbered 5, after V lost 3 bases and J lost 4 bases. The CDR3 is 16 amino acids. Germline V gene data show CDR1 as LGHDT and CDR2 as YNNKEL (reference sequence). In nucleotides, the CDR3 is TGTGCCAGCAGCCAGGCCCTAGCGGGAGGGGCAGATACGCAGTATTTT. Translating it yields CASSQALAGGADTQYF.

CDR3 nucleotides: TGTGCCAGCAGCTTGACGGGACAGGGGAACAATCAGCCCCAGCATTTT. Translation: CASSLTGQGNNQPQHF. This rearrangement joins TRBV7-2 to TRBJ1-5, with 10 nucleotides matching TRBD1. This CDR3 contains 16 residues. V shed 3 bases, J shed 3 bases, and the junction held 5 bases outside the gene matches. The germline V gene encodes CDR1 SGHTA and CDR2 FQGNSA.

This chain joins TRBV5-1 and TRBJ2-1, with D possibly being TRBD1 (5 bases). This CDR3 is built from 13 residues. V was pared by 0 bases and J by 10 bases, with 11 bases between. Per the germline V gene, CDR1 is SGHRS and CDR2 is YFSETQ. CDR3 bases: TGCGCCAGCAGCTTGGGACAGTCGATCGAGCAGTTCTTC. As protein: CASSLGQSIEQFF.

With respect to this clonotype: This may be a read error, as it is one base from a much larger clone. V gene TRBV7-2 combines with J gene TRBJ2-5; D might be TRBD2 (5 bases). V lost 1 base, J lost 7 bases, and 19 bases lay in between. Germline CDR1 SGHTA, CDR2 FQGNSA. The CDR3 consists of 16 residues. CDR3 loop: CASSLEIGLDFGTQYF. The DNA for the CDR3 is TGTGCCAGCAGCTTAGAGATTGGACTTGATTTCGGGACCCAGTACTTC.

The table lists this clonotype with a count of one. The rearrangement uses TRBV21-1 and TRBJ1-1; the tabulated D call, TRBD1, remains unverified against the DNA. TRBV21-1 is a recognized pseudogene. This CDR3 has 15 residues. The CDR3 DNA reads TGTGCCAGCAGCAAAGTGCGGGTAGGGGGGACTGAAGCTTTCTTT. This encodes CASSKVRVGGTEAFF.

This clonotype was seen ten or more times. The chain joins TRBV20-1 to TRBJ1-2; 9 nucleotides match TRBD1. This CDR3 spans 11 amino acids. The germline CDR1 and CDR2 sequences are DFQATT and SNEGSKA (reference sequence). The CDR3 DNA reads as TGCAGCGGGGACAGGGACTATGGCTACACCTTC. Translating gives CSGDRDYGYTF.

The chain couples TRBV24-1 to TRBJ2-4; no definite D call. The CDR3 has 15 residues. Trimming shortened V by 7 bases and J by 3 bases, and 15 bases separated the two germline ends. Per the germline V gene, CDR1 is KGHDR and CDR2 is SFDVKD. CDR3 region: CATSPFWSGKNIQYF. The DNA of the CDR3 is TGTGCCACCAGCCCCTTTTGGAGTGGCAAAAACATTCAGTACTTC.

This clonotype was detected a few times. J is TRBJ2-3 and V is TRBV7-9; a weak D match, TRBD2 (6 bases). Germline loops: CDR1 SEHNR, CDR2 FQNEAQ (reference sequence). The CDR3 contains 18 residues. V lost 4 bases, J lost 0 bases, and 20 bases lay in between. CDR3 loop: CASSSILGLDSSTDTQYF. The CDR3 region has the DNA TGTGCCAGCAGCTCGATCTTGGGACTGGATTCTAGCACAGATACGCAGTATTTT.

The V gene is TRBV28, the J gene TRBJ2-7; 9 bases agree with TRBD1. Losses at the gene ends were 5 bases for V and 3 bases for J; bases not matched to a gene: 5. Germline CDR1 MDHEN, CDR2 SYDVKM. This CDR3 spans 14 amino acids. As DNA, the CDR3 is TGTGCCAGCAGTGGGCCGGACAGGGGCTACGAGCAGTACTTC. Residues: CASSGPDRGYEQYF.

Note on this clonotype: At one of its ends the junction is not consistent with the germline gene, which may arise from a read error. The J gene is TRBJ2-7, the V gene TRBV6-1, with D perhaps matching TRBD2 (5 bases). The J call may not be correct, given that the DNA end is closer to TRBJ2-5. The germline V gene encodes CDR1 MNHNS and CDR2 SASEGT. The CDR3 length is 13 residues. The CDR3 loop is CTSSGRLWETQYF. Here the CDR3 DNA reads TGTACCAGCAGCGGACGGCTTTGGGAGACCCAGTACTTC.

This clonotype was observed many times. The CDR3 region has the DNA TGCAGCGTTGAAGGTGCGCAGCGGGAGGGCGATGAGCAGTTCTTC. Translating it yields CSVEGAQREGDEQFF. The rearrangement joins TRBV29-1 to TRBJ2-1, with 10 bases that match TRBD2. The junction had 8 bases not matched to a gene; V was cut back by 1 base and J by 8 bases. Looked up from germline, CDR1 is SQVTM and CDR2 is ANQGSEA. CDR3 length equals 15 residues.